These T cell receptor beta chains were read from a single sample in a study of blood T cell repertoires in COVID-19. Measured with immunoSEQ multiplex PCR; TCRdb has only the in-frame clones, and not every one. Here the sample spans 210,000 or so clones, 70% to 80% being singletons. Sequenced input: peripheral blood. The receptors shown here come from a man between 50 and 59 years old who had recovered from COVID-19. CDR3s include the opening cysteine and the closing phenylalanine or tryptophan. A D gene is named only where the DNA matches it firmly. Expanded clones get a size class; other rows say once, few or many, or leave the size out.

v_call	clone_size	d_call	j_call	cdr3_length	cdr3_nt	cdr3_aa
TRBV5-5	.	.	TRBJ1-2	14	TGTGCCAGCAGCTTGTCCCCTAGATCGGATGGCTACACCTTC	CASSLSPRSDGYTF
TRBV27	few	TRBD2	TRBJ2-3	18	TGTGCCAGCCGACCCTACGGGGGGAGTGGGAGAAGTCCAGATACGCAGTATTTT	CASRPYGGSGRSPDTQYF
TRBV18	.	.	TRBJ2-1	14	TGTGCCAGCTCACCACCCCCGCAGGGCTCTGAGCAGTTCTTC	CASSPPPQGSEQFF
TRBV6-5	.	TRBD1	TRBJ1-1	15	TGTGCCAGCAGTAGGGACAGAACCAGTGGAACTGAAGCTTTCTTT	CASSRDRTSGTEAFF
TRBV3-1/TRBV3-2	.	.	TRBJ2-5	14	TGTGCCACCCAATGGGGAACAGGTGAAGAGACCCAGTACTTC	CATQWGTGEETQYF
TRBV9	.	TRBD2	TRBJ2-1	17	TGTGCCAGCAGCATCCAGGGACTAGCGGGAGGGATCAATGAGCAGTTCTTC	CASSIQGLAGGINEQFF
TRBV27	.	.	TRBJ2-7	14	TGTGCCAGGGCTACAGGGAAGATGACCTACGAGCAGTACTTC	CARATGKMTYEQYF
TRBV28	.	.	TRBJ2-1	13	TGTGCCAGCAGTAAACAGACCGGGAAAGAGCAGTTCTTC	CASSKQTGKEQFF
TRBV6-1	.	.	TRBJ2-1	16	TGTGCCAGCAGTGAAGCGCTCGGGAGCGACTACAATGAGCAGTTCTTC	CASSEALGSDYNEQFF
TRBV2	.	TRBD1	TRBJ2-1	15	TGTGCCAGCAGTGACAGGGGGCCCACGATGGATGAGCAGTTCTTC	CASSDRGPTMDEQFF
TRBV5-4	once	TRBD1	TRBJ2-1	16	TGTGCCAGCAGCTCATCGGTTAGGGGACAGTACAATGAGCAGTTCTTC	CASSSSVRGQYNEQFF
TRBV4-3	.	TRBD2	TRBJ2-3	14	TGCGCCAGCAGCCAAGCGGCGGGAGCAGATACGCAGTATTTT	CASSQAAGADTQYF
TRBV13	few	TRBD1	TRBJ1-4	15	TGTGCCAGCAGCGTTAGGGGGCAGGCTAATGAAAAACTGTTTTTT	CASSVRGQANEKLFF
TRBV27	.	.	TRBJ1-2	13	TGTGCCAGCAGTGGCTTCGCCCAGGTTGGCTACACCTTC	CASSGFAQVGYTF
TRBV2	.	.	TRBJ1-4	16	TGTGCCAGCAGTGAAGCCTTAGGGGGGGCTAATGAAAAACTGTTTTTT	CASSEALGGANEKLFF
TRBV6-6	once	.	TRBJ1-1	15	TGTGCCAGCAAAAGGGGCGACAGACCGGTTTTTGGGGCTTTCTTT	CASKRGDRPVFGAFF
TRBV10-3	many	TRBD1	TRBJ1-2	17	TGTGCCATCAGTGGTGGGACAGGGGGATCGCCGGACTATGGCTACACCTTC	CAISGGTGGSPDYGYTF
TRBV11-2	.	.	TRBJ1-1	13	TGTGCCAGCAGTACACAGGGACACACTGAAGCTTTCTTT	CASSTQGHTEAFF
TRBV27	once	.	TRBJ1-1	17	TGTGCCAGCAGTCCGTATGGGGGCGCGAGGTTTAGTTCTGAAGCTTTCTTT	CASSPYGGARFSSEAFF
TRBV12-5	.	TRBD1	TRBJ1-1	17	TGTGCTAGTGGTTTGGTACTCCAGGGGGCGACGAACACTGAAGCTTTCTTT	CASGLVLQGATNTEAFF
TRBV6-5	.	TRBD1	TRBJ1-4	14	TGTGCCAGCAGGGCCGGGACAGGGGCTGAAAAACTGTTTTTT	CASRAGTGAEKLFF
TRBV3-1/TRBV3-2	.	.	TRBJ2-1	13	TGTGCCAGCAGCCAAGCGTCGGGAGATGAGCAGTTCTTC	CASSQASGDEQFF
TRBV4-3	few	.	TRBJ2-7	15	TGCGCCAGCAGCCAAGACAGGGTAGACCAAGGCGAGCAGTACTTC	CASSQDRVDQGEQYF
TRBV10-3	.	.	TRBJ1-1	15	TGTGCCATCAGTGATGGCGTCAGGGAAATCGCTGAAGCTTTCTTT	CAISDGVREIAEAFF
TRBV2	once	TRBD1	TRBJ1-5	16	TGTGCCAGCAGGCAGGACAGGGGATTGCGAAATCAGCCCCAGCATTTT	CASRQDRGLRNQPQHF
TRBV5-1	.	TRBD2	TRBJ2-5	16	TGCGCCAGCAGCTTGGGACTAGCGGGAGTCGGGGAGACCCAGTACTTC	CASSLGLAGVGETQYF
TRBV10-3	.	TRBD1	TRBJ1-2	13	TGTGCCATCAGGGGACAGGGACTTAGTGGCTACACCTTC	CAIRGQGLSGYTF
TRBV9	.	.	TRBJ2-1	15	TGTGCCAGCAGCGTAGTCCTGGGCGACTACAATGAGCAGTTCTTC	CASSVVLGDYNEQFF
TRBV4-3	.	TRBD2	TRBJ2-1	16	TGCGCCAGCAGCTTGCAGCGGGAGGGCGGGTACAATGAGCAGTTCTTC	CASSLQREGGYNEQFF
TRBV3-1/TRBV3-2	few	.	TRBJ1-6	14	TGTGCCAGCACCGAAGGCCAGGCCTTTCAACCCCTCCACTTT	CASTEGQAFQPLHF
TRBV10-1	.	.	TRBJ2-7	13	TGCGCCAGCAGTCAGGGGTGGGACTACGAGCAGTACTTC	CASSQGWDYEQYF
TRBV11-2	.	TRBD2	TRBJ2-3	15	TGTGCCAGCAGCTTAGGGGGGGGACTCACAGATACGCAGTATTTT	CASSLGGGLTDTQYF
TRBV30	.	.	TRBJ2-5	14	TGTGCCTGGAACCTACTTGGTGGGGCGGAGACCCAGTACTTC	CAWNLLGGAETQYF
TRBV18	.	TRBD1	TRBJ1-3	18	TGTGCCAGCTCACCGGGACAGCGGATCCGATCTGGGGGAAACACCATATATTTT	CASSPGQRIRSGGNTIYF
TRBV19	.	TRBD1	TRBJ1-2	15	TGTGCCAGTAGTACCCCGGACAGGGGCGGGTATGGCTACACCTTC	CASSTPDRGGYGYTF
TRBV27	.	.	TRBJ2-2	13	TGTGCCAGCAGTTCAACTAGCACCGGGGAGCTGTTTTTT	CASSSTSTGELFF
TRBV7-3	few	.	TRBJ2-6	16	TGTGCCAGCAGCTTAAGGGCTGGGGCCGGGGCCAACGTCCTGACTTTC	CASSLRAGAGANVLTF
TRBV7-2	.	.	TRBJ2-5	15	TGTGCCAGCAGCTTAGTTTCGGCGGAGGAAGGGACCCAGTACTTC	CASSLVSAEEGTQYF
TRBV9	.	.	TRBJ2-2	15	TGTGCCAGCAGCGCCCCGGGATTCAACACCGGGGAGCTGTTTTTT	CASSAPGFNTGELFF
TRBV9	.	.	TRBJ2-2	15	TGTGCCAGCAGCGAAGAATTCCCGGGAACCGGGGAGCTGTTTTTT	CASSEEFPGTGELFF
TRBV19	.	.	TRBJ2-1	16	TGTGCCAGTAGTATTTTCGGGGATAGCTCCTACAATGAGCAGTTCTTC	CASSIFGDSSYNEQFF
TRBV11-2	.	TRBD1	TRBJ1-1	13	TGTGCCAGCAGCCCGTATGGGACAGATGTAGCTTTCTTT	CASSPYGTDVAFF
TRBV5-6	.	.	TRBJ2-1	14	TGTGCCAGCAGCTCTGGACAAGTTTACAATGAGCAGTTCTTC	CASSSGQVYNEQFF
TRBV10-2	many	.	TRBJ2-3	15	TGCGCCAGCAGTGAGTCGTTTGGGGGCGCAGATACGCAGTATTTT	CASSESFGGADTQYF
TRBV6-2/TRBV6-3	.	TRBD2	TRBJ2-7	14	TGTGCCAGCAGTCGACTAGCGGGATCCTACGAGCAGTACTTC	CASSRLAGSYEQYF
TRBV21-1	.	.	TRBJ2-4	16	TGTGCCAACCCATTTAGAAAGACATTAGCCAAAAACATTCAGTACTTC	CANPFRKTLAKNIQYF
TRBV7-8	once	TRBD2	TRBJ2-1	13	TGTGCCAGCAGCCGGGGGGGGTACAATGAGCAGTTCTTC	CASSRGGYNEQFF
TRBV25-1	.	.	TRBJ1-5	15	TGTGCCAGCAGTGAATCCGGGGGTAACAATCAGCCCCAGCATTTT	CASSESGGNNQPQHF
TRBV4-2	few	.	TRBJ2-7	12	TGTGCCAGCAGCCAAGATAGATACGAGCAGTACTTC	CASSQDRYEQYF
TRBV6-6	once	.	TRBJ2-5	19	TGTGCCAGCAGCAACTCCAACATTCGGAGAGGGGGGGCCCAAGAGACCCAGTACTTC	CASSNSNIRRGGAQETQYF
TRBV2	.	.	TRBJ2-1	14	TGTGCCAGCAGTGGAACAAAGCAAACGCGGGAGCAGTTCTTC	CASSGTKQTREQFF
TRBV28	.	.	TRBJ2-7	14	TGTGCCAGCAGCAGGGGCGAACAACTGGGCGAGCAGTACTTC	CASSRGEQLGEQYF
TRBV27	.	TRBD2	TRBJ2-7	15	TGTGCCAGCAGCTCGGAGGGCGGGGGGCCCTACGAGCAGTACTTC	CASSSEGGGPYEQYF
TRBV25-1	.	TRBD1	TRBJ2-1	16	TGTGCCAGCAGTGACCATGACAGGGGATACTACAATGAGCAGTTCTTC	CASSDHDRGYYNEQFF
TRBV5-1	.	TRBD2	TRBJ2-1	18	TGCGCCAGCAGAAGGACCGGGACTAGCGGGACCGCCCCGAATGAGCAGTTCTTC	CASRRTGTSGTAPNEQFF
TRBV7-6	.	TRBD1	TRBJ2-7	16	TGTGCCAGCAGCTTAGGGGGACAGGGCCTCGCCTACGAGCAGTACTTC	CASSLGGQGLAYEQYF
TRBV14	.	.	TRBJ1-6	19	TGTGCCAGCAGCCACCGTACCGGCACAGCAAGCTCCTATAATTCACCCCTCCACTTT	CASSHRTGTASSYNSPLHF